Each of the 9 T cell receptor beta chains below was sequenced from the same sample in a study of patients and donors after allogeneic stem cell transplantation (dated by TCRdb to the early 2020s). Libraries came from RT-PCR. TCRdb shows the sequencer as NextSeq 550. TCRdb reprocessed the public reads (quality trimming at Q25 with fastp, clone calling with MiXCR) and kept in-frame beta chains. Rows with one shared CDR3 protein collapse into an entry with the most common genes and DNA. This sample has about 200,000 distinct CDR3 sequences in its table, and more than 35% of those were observed once. The ten largest clones add up to around 35% of the sample. The sequencing sample was made of blood, either unsorted or a sorted T cell fraction (not recorded which). The receptors were sampled from a human donor who was either an allogeneic HSCT recipient or a stem cell or donor lymphocyte infusion donor (not recorded which). It is not recorded whose cells these are; they may come from a transplant donor.

The chain couples TRBV3-1 to TRBJ2-1; possible D gene TRBD2, 6 bases. V was clipped by 0 bases and J by 0 bases, with 15 bases between them. Germline CDR1 reads LGHDT; CDR2 reads YNNKEL (reference sequence). The CDR3 loop spans 18 amino acids. CDR3 loop: CASSQDPSGVSSYNEQFF. The CDR3, as DNA: TGTGCCAGCAGCCAAGACCCCTCGGGGGTGAGCTCCTACAATGAGCAGTTCTTC.

V and J are TRBV20-1 and TRBJ1-2; tentative D call: TRBD1 (5 bases). Trimming took 4 bases from V and 2 from J, leaving 14 bases between them. CDR1 is DFQATT, CDR2 SNEGSKA, per germline (reference sequence). The CDR3 length is 14 residues. CDR3 in amino acids: CSATGAGKNYGYTF. The CDR3 DNA reads as TGCAGTGCTACCGGGGCAGGGAAGAACTATGGCTACACCTTC.

The chain carries TRBV6-2 or TRBV6-3 and TRBJ2-1; TRBD2 agrees at 8 bases. V dropped 1 base and J dropped 0; count of bases not matched to a gene: 5. This CDR3 spans 17 amino acids. Looked up from germline, CDR1 is MNHEY and CDR2 is SVGEGT. The CDR3 DNA reads as TGTGCCAGCAGTTACTTTCGCGGGAGGAGCTCCTACAATGAGCAGTTCTTC. As protein: CASSYFRGRSSYNEQFF.

The gene calls are TRBV28 and TRBJ1-4; D is undetermined. This CDR3 spans 15 amino acids. Germline V CDR1 and CDR2: MDHEN, SYDVKM. The V end lost 6 bases, the J end lost 4 bases, and 15 bases lay between the germline ends. This CDR3 reads CASRKEQSYNEKLFF. CDR3 sequence (DNA): TGTGCCAGCAGGAAAGAACAGTCATATAATGAAAAACTGTTTTTT.

V is TRBV7-9 and J is TRBJ1-2; D is uncertain. Germline CDR1 is SEHNR and CDR2 is FQNEAQ (reference sequence). The length of the CDR3 is 16 residues. Trimming stripped 5 bases from V and 3 bases from J, with 19 bases between. The CDR3 loop is CASSPSPRSWDYGYTF. The CDR3, as DNA: TGTGCCAGCAGCCCTAGCCCCCGGAGCTGGGACTATGGCTACACCTTC.

The chain employs TRBV6-1 and TRBJ1-1, with D possibly being TRBD1 (6 bases). The CDR3 runs 15 residues. Trimming took off 2 bases at V and 6 bases at J, with 16 bases between the two ends. CDR1 MNHNS and CDR2 SASEGT come from the germline V gene. Written as DNA, the CDR3 is TGTGCCAGCAGTGAAAGGGGGGCGATCAGCCCTGAAGCTTTCTTT. It translates to CASSERGAISPEAFF.

The chain has TRBV5-1 and TRBJ1-1; tentative D call: TRBD1 (5 bases). V shed 1 base and J shed 7 bases, with 17 bases lying between them. CDR1 SGHRS and CDR2 YFSETQ come from the germline V gene. The CDR3 is made up of 15 amino acids. The CDR3 sequence: CASSLRAPDRVEAFF. CDR3 bases: TGCGCCAGCAGCTTGAGAGCCCCCGACAGAGTTGAAGCTTTCTTT.

The chain uses TRBV10-3 and TRBJ2-1; 11 positions agree with TRBD2. The germline V gene encodes CDR1 ENHRY and CDR2 SYGVKD. V lost 6 bases and J lost 10; bases outside the gene matches: 8. This CDR3 is 14 amino acids long. The CDR3 loop reads CAIRPLAGADEQFF. The CDR3, as DNA: TGTGCCATCAGACCACTAGCGGGAGCAGACGAGCAGTTCTTC.

This sequence joins TRBV5-1 and TRBJ1-3, with D hard to call. Trimming pared 0 bases from V and 0 bases from J, leaving 7 bases between. The V gene's germline CDR1 is SGHRS and CDR2 YFSETQ. This CDR3 spans 15 amino acids. DNA of the CDR3: TGCGCCAGCAGCTTGGTTGGGAACTCTGGAAACACCATATATTTT. It yields the protein CASSLVGNSGNTIYF.